This T cell receptor beta chain was identified during a study of control samples from healthy donors and cancer patients. Clones were read by immunoSEQ multiplex PCR, and TCRdb kept only the in-frame ones, dropping some. The table lists 150,000 or so clones, approximately 90% of them singletons. The length of the CDR3 is 19 residues. Deletions cut 5 bases from V and 0 bases from J, with 21 bases between. Germline CDR1 KGHDR, CDR2 SFDVKD. This sequence joins TRBV24-1 and TRBJ2-2; D may be TRBD2 (7 bases). This TCR was sampled from a woman between 25 and 40 years old in good health. Material: blood. The DNA of the CDR3 is TGTGCCACCAGTGCCGTCGGGGGGCCCTATTCCTCGAACACCGGGGAGCTGTTTTTT. As protein: CATSAVGGPYSSNTGELFF.